Listed below are T cell receptor beta chains from one sample, sequenced in a study of blood T cell repertoires in COVID-19. Only in-frame clones appear in the TCRdb table, and some are missing; sequencing was by immunoSEQ multiplex PCR. This table has 55,000 to 75,000 clones, 85% to 90% appearing once. The material sequenced was peripheral blood. These receptors were obtained from a human donor with active COVID-19. The donor label of this sample is uncertain. The CDR3 runs from the conserved cysteine through the conserved F or W. D genes are given only for firm matches. The size of a clone is reported for some rows only, either as once, few or many, or as a class for expanded clones.

TRBJ2-3 | . | TRBV5-1 | once | TGCGCCAGCTCCCGGGACACCGGCACAGATACGCAGTATTTT | CASSRDTGTDTQYF
TRBJ1-4 | TRBD1 | TRBV3-1/TRBV3-2 | . | TGTGCCAGCTCGTACAGGGGAGGAACTAATGAAAAACTGTTTTTT | CASSYRGGTNEKLFF
TRBJ1-2 | . | TRBV6-4 | . | TGTGCCAGCAGTGTCTTCGGACAGCCCCCATACACCTTC | CASSVFGQPPYTF
TRBJ1-2 | . | TRBV5-5 | . | TGTGCCAGCAGCTCGGTCCCACAGGGCGTAAACTATGGCTACACCTTC | CASSSVPQGVNYGYTF
TRBJ2-5 | TRBD2 | TRBV9 | . | TGTGCCAGCAGCTTAAGACTAGCGGGGGGCCCAGAGACCCAGTACTTC | CASSLRLAGGPETQYF
TRBJ2-7 | TRBD1 | TRBV5-5 | . | TGTGCCAGCAGCTGGACAGGGGGGTACGAGCAGTACTTC | CASSWTGGYEQYF
TRBJ1-2 | . | TRBV7-9 | . | TGTGCCAGCAGCTTAGCCAGTCGGGGATTATACGGCTACACCTTC | CASSLASRGLYGYTF
TRBJ2-7 | . | TRBV5-4 | . | TGTGCCAGCAGCTTGGCCGTTGGCCCCTTCTACGAGCAGTACTTC | CASSLAVGPFYEQYF
TRBJ2-1 | TRBD2 | TRBV5-1 | . | TGCGCCAGCAGCTTGGGGGGGACTAGCGGGAGTATAAATGAGCAGTTCTTC | CASSLGGTSGSINEQFF
TRBJ2-2 | . | TRBV27 | . | TGTGCCAGCAGTTTAGCCCGGGTGGGGCCCGGGGAGCTGTTTTTT | CASSLARVGPGELFF
TRBJ1-1 | . | TRBV12-3/TRBV12-4 | . | TGTGCCAGCAGTTTACGGGGGGATACTGAAGCTTTCTTT | CASSLRGDTEAFF
TRBJ2-7 | . | TRBV18 | . | TGTGCCAGCTCACCTAGTTCGGGCTCCTACGAGCAGTACTTC | CASSPSSGSYEQYF
TRBJ1-1 | . | TRBV25-1 | . | TGTGCCAGCAGTGAGGTAGATTACACTGAAGCTTTCTTT | CASSEVDYTEAFF
TRBJ2-2 | . | TRBV19 | . | TGTGCCAGTAGTATCCCACAGATCACCGGGGAGCTGTTTTTT | CASSIPQITGELFF
TRBJ2-4 | TRBD1 | TRBV27 | once | TGTGCCAGCAGTGGGACAGGTAAAAACATTCAGTACTTC | CASSGTGKNIQYF
TRBJ1-6 | TRBD1 | TRBV27 | . | TGTGCCAGCAGTTTGGACAGGGTTAATTCACCCCTCCACTTT | CASSLDRVNSPLHF
TRBJ1-5 | TRBD1 | TRBV18 | . | TGTGCCAGCTCACCAACGGAGATTCGGACAGGGAATCAGCCCCAGCATTTT | CASSPTEIRTGNQPQHF
TRBJ2-1 | . | TRBV5-4 | . | TGTGCCAGCAGCCTGCCGGGACTCGAAACCTACAATGAGCAGTTCTTC | CASSLPGLETYNEQFF
TRBJ2-1 | TRBD2 | TRBV18 | . | TGTGCCAGCTCACCATACCTAGCGGATAGGAATGAGCAGTTCTTC | CASSPYLADRNEQFF
TRBJ2-2 | . | TRBV19 | once | TGTGCCAGTAGTCCCCGTGGGCGGGCGGACACCGGGGAGCTGTTTTTT | CASSPRGRADTGELFF
TRBJ2-1 | TRBD2 | TRBV5-1 | . | TGCGCCAGCAGCCAACCAGGGAGGGCCTACAATGAGCAGTTCTTC | CASSQPGRAYNEQFF
TRBJ2-1 | . | TRBV6-5 | once | TGTGCCAGCAGTTACTCGATCGGGGGTAATGAGCAGTTCTTC | CASSYSIGGNEQFF
TRBJ1-2 | TRBD1 | TRBV2 | . | TGTGCCAGCAGTGACGGGACCGGGACAGGGGCTGACTATGGCTACACCTTC | CASSDGTGTGADYGYTF
TRBJ2-5 | TRBD2 | TRBV13 | . | TGTGCCAGCAGCTTGGGGCTAGCGGGAGAGACCCAGTACTTC | CASSLGLAGETQYF
TRBJ2-2 | . | TRBV19 | . | TGTGCCAGTAGTATAGGAAACAGGAGAACCGGGGAGCTGTTTTTT | CASSIGNRRTGELFF
TRBJ2-1 | . | TRBV27 | . | TGTGCCAGCAGTGGGGCTGGCGGCCCGTCCTACAATGAGCAGTTCTTC | CASSGAGGPSYNEQFF
TRBJ2-7 | . | TRBV5-1 | . | TGCGCCAGCAGCTTCTTGGCGGACTACGAGCAGTACTTC | CASSFLADYEQYF
TRBJ2-2 | . | TRBV10-3 | . | TGTGCCATCAGTGAGTCGAACCTAGCGCAGTACCCACACGATAACACCGGGGAGCTGTTTTTT | CAISESNLAQYPHDNTGELFF
TRBJ2-7 | . | TRBV5-4 | few | TGTGCCAGCAGCTTGGATGAGGGGGGGGTTCGATCCTACGAGCAGTACTTC | CASSLDEGGVRSYEQYF
TRBJ1-2 | . | TRBV5-6 | . | TGTGCCAGCAGCCCGGAGACAGGTCGCTATGGCTACACCTTC | CASSPETGRYGYTF
TRBJ2-6 | TRBD1 | TRBV9 | . | TGTGCCAGCTCCCAGGGGGCTTCTGGGGCCAACGTCCTGACTTTC | CASSQGASGANVLTF
TRBJ2-2 | TRBD2 | TRBV11-1 | few | TGTGCCAGCAGCCGAAGGACTAGCGGGAACACCGGGGAGCTGTTTTTT | CASSRRTSGNTGELFF
TRBJ1-5 | . | TRBV11-2 | . | TGTGCCAGCAGCCGTGGGGGAGGGCAGCCCCAGCATTTT | CASSRGGGQPQHF
TRBJ2-2 | TRBD1 | TRBV9 | . | TGTGCCAGCAGCGCCGGGACAGGCGGGGAGCTGTTTTTT | CASSAGTGGELFF
TRBJ1-2 | . | TRBV11-3 | . | TGTGCCTTGTGCAAGCATGGCTACACCTTC | CALCKHGYTF
TRBJ1-4 | TRBD1 | TRBV15 | . | TGTGCCACGATCAGGGGGCAGGGTAATGAAAAACTGTTTTTT | CATIRGQGNEKLFF
TRBJ2-3 | . | TRBV29-1 | . | TGCAGCGTTGACATTCGGACAGATACGCAGTATTTT | CSVDIRTDTQYF
TRBJ1-2 | . | TRBV2 | few | TGTGCCAGCGGGACTCTTTATGGCTACACCTTC | CASGTLYGYTF
TRBJ2-2 | TRBD1 | TRBV5-1 | few | TGCGCCAGCAGTCCCGCAGGGACAGACACCGGGGAGCTGTTTTTT | CASSPAGTDTGELFF
TRBJ2-1 | . | TRBV28 | . | TGTGCCAGCAGTTTAGGGGGCCCCTACAATGAGCAGTTCTTC | CASSLGGPYNEQFF
TRBJ2-1 | . | TRBV18 | once | TGTGCCAGCTCACACGTGGGCAGTGGGGCCAATGAGCAGTTCTTC | CASSHVGSGANEQFF
TRBJ2-7 | TRBD1 | TRBV4-1 | . | TGCGCCAGCAGCCGAGGGACAGGAATAACCTACGAGCAGTACTTC | CASSRGTGITYEQYF
TRBJ2-2 | TRBD1 | TRBV5-6 | . | TGTGCCAGCAGCCCAGGGACAGGGGAGACCGGGGAGCTGTTTTTT | CASSPGTGETGELFF